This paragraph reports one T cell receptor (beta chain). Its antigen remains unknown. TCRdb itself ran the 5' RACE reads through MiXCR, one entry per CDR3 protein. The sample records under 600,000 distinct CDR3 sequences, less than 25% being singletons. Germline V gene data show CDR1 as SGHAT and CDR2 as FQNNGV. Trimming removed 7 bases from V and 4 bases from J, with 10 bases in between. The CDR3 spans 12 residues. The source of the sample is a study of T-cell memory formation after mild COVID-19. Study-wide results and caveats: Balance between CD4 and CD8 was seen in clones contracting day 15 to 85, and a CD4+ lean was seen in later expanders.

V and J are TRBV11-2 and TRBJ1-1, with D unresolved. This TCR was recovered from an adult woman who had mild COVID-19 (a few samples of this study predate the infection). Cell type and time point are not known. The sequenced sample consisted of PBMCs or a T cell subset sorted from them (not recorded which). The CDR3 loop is CASTVWATEAFF. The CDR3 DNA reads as TGTGCCAGCACCGTTTGGGCCACTGAAGCTTTCTTT.